This record covers a single T cell receptor (beta chain). Its matching antigen is unknown. The sample holds other DNA sequences that translate to the same CDR3. The data derive from a study of shared clonotypes between healthy human individuals. Donors were Caucasian adults residing in Nashville, Tennessee, USA. Study-wide results and caveats: Investigators expected sequencing depth to affect clonotype sharing among donors.

This CDR3 is 15 amino acids long. CDR1 and CDR2 (germline): SGHNT, YYREEE (reference sequence). V dropped 4 bases and J dropped 1 base, with 12 bases sitting between them. This table comes from immunoSEQ multiplex PCR, and its TCRdb copy is limited to in-frame clones, with some not included. This table has 2 million to 3 million clones, roughly 93% appearing once. The sample taken for sequencing was naive CD4+ T cells from PBMCs. Subset here: CD45RA+ positively selected. The sequence came from a man younger than 35 in good health. Some clones in this sample may be carry-over from other donors' samples. The chain has TRBV5-4 and TRBJ1-3; perhaps TRBD1 as D (5 bases). The CDR3, as DNA: TGTGCCAGCAGCAGCGGGACGGGGTCTGGAAACACCATATATTTT. This gives the protein CASSSGTGSGNTIYF. Variable domain in full (rest from reference TRBV5-4 and TRBJ1-3): ETGVTQSPTHLIKTRGQQVTLRCSSQSGHNTVSWYQQALGQGPQFIFQYYREEENGRGNFPPRFSGLQFPNYSSELNVNALELDDSALYLCASSSGTGSGNTIYFGEGSWLTVV.